These T cell receptor beta chains were read from a single sample in a study of blood T cell repertoires in COVID-19. Clones were read by immunoSEQ multiplex PCR, and TCRdb kept only the in-frame ones, dropping some. The table records about 140,000 clones, approximately 84% of them present only once. The material sequenced was peripheral blood. The receptors originated from a human donor with acute or convalescent COVID-19. The donor label of this sample is uncertain. Both conserved end residues are part of each CDR3. The D gene is left open where the match is weak. Clone size is given for some rows only: seen once, a few or many times, or a class if the clone is expanded.

>TRBJ2-7|-|TRBV24-1|-
CATSSRSRYEQYF
TGTGCCACCAGCTCGAGGTCCCGCTACGAGCAGTACTTC
>TRBJ1-6|-|TRBV7-9|-
CASDNNNSPLHF
TGTGCCAGCGACAACAATAATTCACCCCTCCACTTT
>TRBJ1-4|TRBD1|TRBV18|-
CASSPTTGSEKLFF
TGTGCCAGCTCACCGACGACAGGGAGTGAAAAACTGTTTTTT
>TRBJ2-4|-|TRBV7-9|once
CASSLSGVGLAKNIQYF
TGTGCCAGCAGCTTATCCGGAGTAGGCCTAGCCAAAAACATTCAGTACTTC
>TRBJ1-5|TRBD1|TRBV7-9|-
CASSPGTGEGSNQPQHF
TGTGCCAGCAGCCCAGGGACAGGGGAGGGTAGCAATCAGCCCCAGCATTTT
>TRBJ2-5|-|TRBV5-1|few
CASSVDPYQETQYF
TGCGCCAGCAGCGTGGATCCGTACCAAGAGACCCAGTACTTC
>TRBJ1-1|-|TRBV6-4|-
CASSLTGTSGSEAFF
TGTGCCAGCAGCTTGACCGGGACAAGTGGGTCGGAAGCTTTCTTT
>TRBJ2-5|-|TRBV12-3/TRBV12-4|-
CASNRGVGETQYF
TGTGCCAGCAATCGCGGGGTGGGGGAGACCCAGTACTTC
>TRBJ1-2|TRBD1|TRBV5-1|-
CASSPETGGRYGYTF
TGCGCCAGCAGCCCGGAGACAGGGGGGAGGTATGGCTACACCTTC
>TRBJ1-2|TRBD1|TRBV5-6|-
CASSSGTGATGYTF
TGTGCCAGCAGCTCCGGGACAGGGGCTACGGGCTACACCTTC
>TRBJ1-1|-|TRBV5-1|-
CASSPTGGHTNTEAFF
TGCGCCAGCAGCCCAACTGGCGGACACACGAACACTGAAGCTTTCTTT
>TRBJ2-2|-|TRBV24-1|-
CATSLNRNQGTGELFF
TGTGCCACCAGCTTAAATCGGAATCAGGGCACCGGGGAGCTGTTTTTT
>TRBJ1-2|-|TRBV5-4|-
CASSLGGDYGYTF
TGTGCCAGCAGCTTGGGCGGGGACTATGGCTACACCTTC
>TRBJ2-5|-|TRBV7-7|few
CASSFGLNPGETQYF
TGTGCTAGCAGCTTTGGTTTGAATCCCGGAGAGACCCAGTACTTC
>TRBJ2-2|TRBD1|TRBV30|-
CALDRGNTGELFF
TGTGCCCTGGACAGGGGGAACACCGGGGAGCTGTTTTTT
>TRBJ2-3|TRBD1|TRBV24-1|-
CATSENTGELSTDTQYF
TGTGCCACCAGTGAAAATACAGGGGAGTTGAGCACAGATACGCAGTATTTT
>TRBJ1-6|TRBD1|TRBV25-1|-
CASDPGQGYSPLHF
TGTGCCAGCGATCCGGGACAGGGTTATTCACCCCTCCACTTT
>TRBJ2-7|TRBD1|TRBV5-1|-
CASNWDRGGEQYF
TGCGCCAGCAACTGGGACAGGGGAGGCGAGCAGTACTTC
>TRBJ1-5|-|TRBV18|few
CASSPIGMGNQPQHF
TGTGCCAGCTCACCGATCGGGATGGGCAATCAGCCCCAGCATTTT
>TRBJ2-3|-|TRBV5-1|-
CASRLDTRTDTQYF
TGCGCCAGCAGATTAGACACACGCACAGATACGCAGTATTTT